This TCR beta chain was sequenced in a study of T cell changes during pregnancy in multiple sclerosis. Generated by immunoSEQ multiplex PCR, the TCRdb table keeps only in-frame clones and is missing some. The table shows under 95,000 clones, with nearly 95% occurring only once. Germline lookup yields CDR1 SEHNR and CDR2 FQNEAQ (reference sequence). There are 12 residues in the CDR3. V lost 2 bases, J lost 6 bases, and 8 bases lay in between. The receptor comes from a female donor in good health, enrolled as a control in a pregnancy study. Sample: peripheral blood, taken in the second trimester of pregnancy. This rearrangement joins TRBV7-9 to TRBJ2-7; D not certain. CDR3 region: CASSLLAFEQYF. CDR3 DNA sequence: TGTGCCAGCAGCTTACTGGCATTCGAGCAGTACTTC. Complete variable domain (other parts from reference TRBV7-9 and TRBJ2-7): DTGVSQNPRHKITKRGQNVTFRCDPISEHNRLYWYRQTLGQGPEFLTYFQNEAQLEKSRLLSDRFSAERPKGSFSTLEIQRTEQGDSAMYLCASSLLAFEQYFGPGTRLTVT.